The T cell receptor (beta chain) described here comes from a study of T cells after yellow fever vaccination. This clonotype was seen ten or more times. Its target is unknown. CDR3 size: 12 residues. V shed 9 bases and J shed 7 bases, with 12 bases lying between them. Per the germline V gene, CDR1 is ENHRY and CDR2 is SYGVKD. The TCR cDNA carried a universal primer site and UMIs from 5'RACE template switching. TCRdb recomputed calls from the 5' RACE reads with MiXCR, one row per CDR3 protein. Of a few hundred thousand distinct CDR3 sequences in the sample, 6.9% were seen once. General observations from the study: Subsequent to the booster, the majority of primary-vaccination clones reappeared (around 96% CD4, 70% to 90% CD8). Some clonotypes were seen in both the CD4 and the CD8 compartments. These made up a small share and likely arose from convergent recombination.

This material consisted of CD4+ T cells sorted from PBMCs, taken 15 days after the yellow fever booster vaccination. The chain recombines TRBV10-3 with TRBJ2-2; TRBD2 is a possible D gene (5 bases). The source of this sequence is a man younger than 40 who received the YFV17D yellow fever vaccine. The CDR3 coding sequence is TGTGCCATTAGGACTGACAACGGGGAGCTGTTTTTT. As protein: CAIRTDNGELFF.